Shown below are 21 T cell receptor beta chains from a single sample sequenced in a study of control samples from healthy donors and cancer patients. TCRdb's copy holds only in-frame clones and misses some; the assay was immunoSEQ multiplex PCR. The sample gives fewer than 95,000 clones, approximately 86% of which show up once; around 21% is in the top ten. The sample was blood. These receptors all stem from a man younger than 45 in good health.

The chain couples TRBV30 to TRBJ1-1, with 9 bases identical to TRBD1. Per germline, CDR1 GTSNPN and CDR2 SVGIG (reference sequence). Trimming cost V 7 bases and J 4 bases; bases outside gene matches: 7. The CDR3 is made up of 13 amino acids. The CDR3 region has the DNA TGTGCCTCACCGGGACAGGGTACCACTGAAGCTTTCTTT. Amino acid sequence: CASPGQGTTEAFF.

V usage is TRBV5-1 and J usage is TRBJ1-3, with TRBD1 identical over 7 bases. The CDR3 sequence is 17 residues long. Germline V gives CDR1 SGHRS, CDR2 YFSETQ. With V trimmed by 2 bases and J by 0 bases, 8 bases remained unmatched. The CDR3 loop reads CASSLSGTASSGNTIYF. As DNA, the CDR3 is TGCGCCAGCAGCTTATCCGGGACAGCAAGCTCTGGAAACACCATATATTTT.

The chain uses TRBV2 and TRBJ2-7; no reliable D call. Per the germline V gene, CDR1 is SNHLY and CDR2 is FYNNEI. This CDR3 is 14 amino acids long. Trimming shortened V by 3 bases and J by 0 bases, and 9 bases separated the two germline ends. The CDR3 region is CASSDMGSSYEQYV. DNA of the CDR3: TGTGCCAGCAGTGACATGGGTAGCTCCTACGAGCAGTACGTC.

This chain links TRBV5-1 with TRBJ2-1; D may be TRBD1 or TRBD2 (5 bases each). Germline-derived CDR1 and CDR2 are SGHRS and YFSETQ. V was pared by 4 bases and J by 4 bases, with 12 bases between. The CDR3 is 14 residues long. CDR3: CASSPGTEYNEQFF. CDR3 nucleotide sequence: TGCGCCAGCAGCCCCGGGACGGAATACAATGAGCAGTTCTTC.

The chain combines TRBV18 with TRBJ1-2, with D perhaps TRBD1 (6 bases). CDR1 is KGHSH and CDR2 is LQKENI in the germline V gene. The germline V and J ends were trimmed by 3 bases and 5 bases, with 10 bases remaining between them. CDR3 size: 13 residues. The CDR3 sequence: CASSPNRDYGYTF. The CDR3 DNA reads TGTGCCAGCTCACCGAACAGGGATTATGGCTACACCTTC.

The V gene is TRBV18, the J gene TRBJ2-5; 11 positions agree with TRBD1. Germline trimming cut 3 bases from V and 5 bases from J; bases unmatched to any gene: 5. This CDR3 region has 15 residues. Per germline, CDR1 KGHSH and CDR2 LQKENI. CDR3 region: CASSPRTGGMETQYF. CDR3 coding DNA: TGTGCCAGCTCACCCCGGACAGGGGGCATGGAGACCCAGTACTTC.

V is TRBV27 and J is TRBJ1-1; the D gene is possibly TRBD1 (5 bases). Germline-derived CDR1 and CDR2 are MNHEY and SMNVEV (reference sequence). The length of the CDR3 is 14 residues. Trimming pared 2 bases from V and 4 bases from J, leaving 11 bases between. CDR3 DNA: TGTGCCAGCAGTTTACGCAGGGTGGGCACTGAAGCTTTCTTT. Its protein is CASSLRRVGTEAFF.

CDR3 sequence (DNA): TGCGCCAGCAGCTTGGCGGGATATGACACTGAAGCTTTCTTT. It is translated as CASSLAGYDTEAFF. This chain uses TRBV5-1 with TRBJ1-1, with D unclear. Trimming stripped 0 bases from V and 3 bases from J, with 9 bases between. The CDR3 is 14 amino acids. CDR1 is SGHRS, CDR2 YFSETQ, per germline.

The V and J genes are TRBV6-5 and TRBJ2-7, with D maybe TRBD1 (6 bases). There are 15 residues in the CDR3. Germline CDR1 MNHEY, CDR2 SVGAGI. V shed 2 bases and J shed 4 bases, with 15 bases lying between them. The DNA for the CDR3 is TGTGCCAGCAGTTACGAAGGGGGTCGTCTATACGAGCAGTACTTC. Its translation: CASSYEGGRLYEQYF.

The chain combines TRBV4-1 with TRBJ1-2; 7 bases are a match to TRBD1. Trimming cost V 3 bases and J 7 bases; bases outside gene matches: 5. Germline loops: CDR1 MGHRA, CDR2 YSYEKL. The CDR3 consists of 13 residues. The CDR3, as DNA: TGCGCCAGCAGCCATACAGGGGTTAGTGGCTACACCTTC. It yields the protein CASSHTGVSGYTF.

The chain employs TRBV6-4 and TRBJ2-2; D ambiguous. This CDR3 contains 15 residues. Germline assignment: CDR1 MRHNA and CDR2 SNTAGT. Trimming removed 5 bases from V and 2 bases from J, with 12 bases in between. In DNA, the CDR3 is TGTGCCAGCAGTTTAGACGCCCTTAACACCGGGGAGCTGTTTTTT. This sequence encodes CASSLDALNTGELFF.

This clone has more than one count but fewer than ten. The CDR3 nucleotides are TGCGCCAGCAGTAGGACCGTCCAAGAGACCCAGTACTTC. Amino acid sequence: CASSRTVQETQYF. V and J are TRBV10-1 and TRBJ2-5; D remains unclear. Per germline, CDR1 WNHNN and CDR2 SYGVQD (reference sequence). This CDR3 is 13 amino acids long. V was clipped by 5 bases and J by 1 base, with 8 bases between them.

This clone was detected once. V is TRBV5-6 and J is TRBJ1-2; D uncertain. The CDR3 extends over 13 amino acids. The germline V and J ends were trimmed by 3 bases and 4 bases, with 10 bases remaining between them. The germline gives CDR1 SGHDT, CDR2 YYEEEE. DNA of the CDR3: TGTGCCAGCAGCTACGGGTCTTTCTATGGCTACACCTTC. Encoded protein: CASSYGSFYGYTF.

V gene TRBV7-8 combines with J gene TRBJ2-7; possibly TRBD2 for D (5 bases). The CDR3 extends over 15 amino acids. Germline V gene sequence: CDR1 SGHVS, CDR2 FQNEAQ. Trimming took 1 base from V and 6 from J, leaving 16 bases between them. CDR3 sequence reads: CASSLVGGEIGEQYV. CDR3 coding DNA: TGTGCCAGCAGCTTAGTAGGTGGGGAGATAGGCGAGCAGTACGTC.

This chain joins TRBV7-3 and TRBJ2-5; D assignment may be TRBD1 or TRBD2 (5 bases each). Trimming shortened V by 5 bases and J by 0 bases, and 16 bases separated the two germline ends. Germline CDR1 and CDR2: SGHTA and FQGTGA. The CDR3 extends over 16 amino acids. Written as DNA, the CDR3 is TGTGCCAGCAGCCCTGAAGTGGGACGGAACCAAGAGACCCAGTACTTC. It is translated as CASSPEVGRNQETQYF.

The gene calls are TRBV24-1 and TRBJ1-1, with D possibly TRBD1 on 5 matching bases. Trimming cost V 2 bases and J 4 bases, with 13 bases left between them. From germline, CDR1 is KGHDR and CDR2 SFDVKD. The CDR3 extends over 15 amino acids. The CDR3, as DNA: TGTGCCACCAGTGATTCAAAACGGGGGGGCACTGAAGCTTTCTTT. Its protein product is CATSDSKRGGTEAFF.

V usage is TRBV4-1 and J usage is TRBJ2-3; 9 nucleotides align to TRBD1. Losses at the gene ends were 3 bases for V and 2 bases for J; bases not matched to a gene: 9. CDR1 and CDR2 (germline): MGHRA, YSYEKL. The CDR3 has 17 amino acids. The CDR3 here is CASSHRVQGANTDTQYF. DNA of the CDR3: TGCGCCAGCAGCCACCGGGTACAGGGGGCTAACACAGATACGCAGTATTTT.

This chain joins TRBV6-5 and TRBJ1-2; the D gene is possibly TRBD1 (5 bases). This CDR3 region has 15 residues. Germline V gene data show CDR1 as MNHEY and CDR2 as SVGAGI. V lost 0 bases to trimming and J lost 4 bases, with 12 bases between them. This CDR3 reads CASSYSRGQSYGYTF. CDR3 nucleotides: TGTGCCAGCAGTTACTCACGGGGCCAGAGCTATGGCTACACCTTC.

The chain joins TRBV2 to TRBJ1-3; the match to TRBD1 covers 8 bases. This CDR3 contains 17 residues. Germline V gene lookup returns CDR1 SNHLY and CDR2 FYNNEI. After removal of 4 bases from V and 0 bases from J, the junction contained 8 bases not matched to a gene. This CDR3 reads CASSVRQGHFSGNTIYF. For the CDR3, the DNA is TGTGCCAGCAGTGTGAGACAGGGGCATTTCTCTGGAAACACCATATATTTT.

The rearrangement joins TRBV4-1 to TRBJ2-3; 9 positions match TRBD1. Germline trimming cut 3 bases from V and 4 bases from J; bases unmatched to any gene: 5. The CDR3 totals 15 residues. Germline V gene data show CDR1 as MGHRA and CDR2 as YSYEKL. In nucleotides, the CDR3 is TGCGCCAGCAGCCAGGACAGGGGAACCGCAGATACGCAGTATTTT. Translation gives CASSQDRGTADTQYF.

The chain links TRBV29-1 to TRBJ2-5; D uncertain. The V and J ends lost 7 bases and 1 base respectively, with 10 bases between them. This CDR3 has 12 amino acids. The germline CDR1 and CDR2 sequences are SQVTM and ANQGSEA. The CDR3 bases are TGCAGCGCCCGAGACCCCCAAGAGACCCAGTACTTC. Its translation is CSARDPQETQYF.